Each of the 21 T cell receptor beta chains below was sequenced from the same sample in a study of OX40 agonist ivuxolimab in advanced cancers. Libraries were prepared by immunoSEQ multiplex PCR; TCRdb keeps only in-frame clonotypes and omits some of them. The sample contains almost 70,000 clones, roughly nine tenths of which appear only once. The sequencing used CD4+ or CD8+ T cells sorted from blood, collected in a trial of the OX40 agonist ivuxolimab. These receptors all come from an adult with an advanced solid tumor such as melanoma, head and neck, liver or kidney cancer.

The V gene is TRBV28, the J gene TRBJ2-6; TRBD1 aligns across 9 bases. Germline CDR1 reads MDHEN; CDR2 reads SYDVKM. CDR3 length: 18 amino acids. V gave up 8 bases and J gave up 1 base; unmatched junction bases: 12. CDR3 region: CASQPPGQGGSGANVLTF. CDR3 sequence (DNA): TGTGCCAGCCAACCTCCGGGACAGGGAGGGTCTGGGGCCAACGTCCTGACTTTC.

As concerns this clone: Mismatch with germline at one junction end may stem from a read error. V is TRBV7-7 and J is TRBJ2-3; D not certain. Germline values: CDR1 SSHAT, CDR2 FNYEAQ (reference sequence). The CDR3 covers 14 residues. CDR3 region: CASSLSGFTDTQYF. For the CDR3, the DNA is TGTGCTAGCAGCTTATCAGGCTTTACAGATACGCAGTATTTT.

The CDR3 sequence: CASSRDSVYEQYF. CDR3 in DNA: TGTGCCAGTAGTCGGGACAGTGTCTACGAGCAGTACTTC. V and J are TRBV19 and TRBJ2-7; 7 bases fit TRBD1. With 5 bases clipped from V and 3 bases from J, the junction kept 4 bases outside the gene matches. CDR1 is LNHDA and CDR2 is SQIVND in the germline V gene (reference sequence). This CDR3 is 13 amino acids long.

The V gene is TRBV14, the J gene TRBJ1-1; tentative D call: TRBD1 (5 bases). The ends were cut back, 2 bases at V and 3 bases at J, with 19 bases in the middle. Germline V gene data show CDR1 as SGHDN and CDR2 as FVKESK. CDR3 length equals 17 residues. The CDR3 region is CASSQLGGGDGHTEAFF. CDR3 in DNA: TGTGCCAGCAGCCAACTGGGGGGGGGAGACGGGCACACTGAAGCTTTCTTT.

This rearrangement joins TRBV5-1 to TRBJ2-1; 11 bases align to TRBD1. Trimming cost V 2 bases and J 4 bases; bases outside gene matches: 2. Per the germline V gene, CDR1 is SGHRS and CDR2 is YFSETQ. CDR3 length: 15 residues. CDR3 nucleotides: TGCGCCAGCAGCTTTGGGACAGGGGGGTACAATGAGCAGTTCTTC. Amino acid sequence: CASSFGTGGYNEQFF.

This chain links TRBV5-1 with TRBJ1-1; the D gene is possibly TRBD1 (5 bases). The germline CDR1 and CDR2 sequences are SGHRS and YFSETQ. Trimming left V 0 bases short and J 5 bases short, with 14 bases between. This CDR3 is 15 amino acids long. CDR3 sequence: CASSLVEQGGTEAFF. The CDR3 DNA reads as TGCGCCAGCAGCTTGGTTGAGCAGGGAGGTACTGAAGCTTTCTTT. Based on the CDR3 plus reference TRBV5-1 and TRBJ1-1, the full variable domain is KAGVTQTPRYLIKTRGQQVTLSCSPISGHRSVSWYQQTPGQGLQFLFEYFSETQRNKGNFPGRFSGRQFSNSRSEMNVSTLELGDSALYLCASSLVEQGGTEAFFGQGTRLTVV.

The genes are TRBV29-1 and TRBJ2-7; a weak D match, TRBD1 (6 bases). The germline V and J ends were trimmed by 4 bases and 6 bases, with 13 bases remaining between them. The CDR3 has 12 residues. CDR1 and CDR2 (germline): SQVTM, ANQGSEA. The CDR3 region has the DNA TGCAGCGTTGCAAACAACAGGGCCGAGCAGTACTTC. The encoded protein is CSVANNRAEQYF.

The rearrangement joins TRBV29-1 to TRBJ2-3, with D unresolved. V was shortened by 8 bases and J by 6 bases, with 18 bases between the two germline ends. CDR1 SQVTM and CDR2 ANQGSEA come from the germline V gene. The CDR3 sequence is 13 residues long. CDR3 region: CSLRHPGRDTQYF. In DNA form, the CDR3 reads TGCAGCCTACGACACCCGGGCCGGGATACGCAGTATTTT.

The gene calls are TRBV18 and TRBJ2-6; D unresolved. Germline CDR1 KGHSH, CDR2 LQKENI. The CDR3 consists of 13 residues. Between the trimmed V and J ends, which lost 2 bases and 6 bases, there was a span of 5 bases. The CDR3 bases are TGTGCCAGCTCACCATCTTCGGCCAACGTCCTGACTTTC. Protein: CASSPSSANVLTF.

J is TRBJ2-7 and V is TRBV6-6; 8 positions agree with TRBD2. With V trimmed by 5 bases and J by 5 bases, 14 bases remained unmatched. CDR3 length equals 16 residues. From germline, CDR1 is MNHNY and CDR2 SVGAGI (reference sequence). The CDR3 is CASSRGGAGATDEQYF. CDR3 nucleotides: TGTGCCAGCAGTCGGGGAGGAGCGGGGGCTACGGACGAGCAGTACTTC.

CDR3 in amino acids: CASSPGGHYNSPLHF. The CDR3, as DNA: TGTGCCAGCAGCCCCGGGGGACACTATAATTCACCCCTCCACTTT. This chain connects TRBV27 to TRBJ1-6; TRBD1 might be the D (6 bases). Germline V gene sequence: CDR1 MNHEY, CDR2 SMNVEV (reference sequence). The CDR3 totals 15 residues. Between the trimmed V and J ends, which lost 6 bases and 3 bases, there was a span of 12 bases.

V and J are TRBV7-2 and TRBJ1-2; 7 bases map to TRBD1. The CDR3 extends over 13 amino acids. Trimming removed 2 bases from V and 5 bases from J; junction bases left unmatched: 2. Germline values: CDR1 SGHTA, CDR2 FQGNSA. The DNA for the CDR3 is TGTGCCAGCAGCTTATCAGGGGGGTATGGCTACACCTTC. Its protein is CASSLSGGYGYTF.

The chain joins TRBV6-6 to TRBJ1-1, with D hard to call. Trimming left V 5 bases short and J 0 bases short, with 13 bases between. The germline gives CDR1 MNHNY, CDR2 SVGAGI (reference sequence). This CDR3 is 15 amino acids long. The DNA for the CDR3 is TGTGCCAGCAGTCGGACGGGGATTTTGAACACTGAAGCTTTCTTT. It specifies CASSRTGILNTEAFF.

The V gene is TRBV6-4, the J gene TRBJ1-4; D gene uncertain. Germline V gene sequence: CDR1 MRHNA, CDR2 SNTAGT. Trimming shortened V by 0 bases and J by 7 bases, and 12 bases separated the two germline ends. This CDR3 has 15 amino acids. This CDR3 reads CASSDSGTLGEKLFF. In DNA form, the CDR3 reads TGTGCCAGCAGTGACTCGGGAACCCTAGGTGAAAAACTGTTTTTT.

This sequence joins TRBV5-1 and TRBJ2-5; 8 nucleotides line up with TRBD2. Germline trimming cut 4 bases from V and 5 bases from J; bases unmatched to any gene: 10. The CDR3 has 15 amino acids. The germline gives CDR1 SGHRS, CDR2 YFSETQ. CDR3 in amino acids: CASSPGGDPGETQYF. CDR3 nucleotides: TGCGCCAGCAGCCCGGGAGGGGACCCGGGGGAGACCCAGTACTTC.

V is TRBV7-3 and J is TRBJ2-5; D call uncertain. Germline-derived CDR1 and CDR2 are SGHTA and FQGTGA. This CDR3 spans 13 amino acids. The V end was cut by 1 base, the J end by 1 base, with 4 bases between. The CDR3 DNA follows: TGTGCCAGCAGCTTAAGCGGCCAAGAGACCCAGTACTTC. It codes for CASSLSGQETQYF.

V is TRBV6-4 and J is TRBJ1-2; D call uncertain. This CDR3 is 16 amino acids long. The ends were cut back, 4 bases at V and 1 base at J, with 16 bases in the middle. Germline CDR1 and CDR2: MRHNA and SNTAGT. The CDR3 loop is CASSVVASGVNYGYTF. DNA for the CDR3: TGTGCCAGCAGTGTTGTAGCCAGTGGGGTTAACTATGGCTACACCTTC.

This clone has just a few counts. The CDR3 region is CASSPTGSYEQYF. The CDR3 region has the DNA TGTGCCAGCTCACCTACAGGTTCCTACGAGCAGTACTTC. The chain is built from TRBV18 and TRBJ2-7; D may be TRBD1 (5 bases). The germline V gene has CDR1 KGHSH and CDR2 LQKENI. CDR3 length: 13 amino acids. V lost 3 bases and J 1 base, leaving 7 bases between the germline ends.

This clone showed up just once. Here the CDR3 DNA reads TGTGCCAGTAAGGTATCAGGGTCCCCTTATTCACCCCTCCACTTT. It encodes CASKVSGSPYSPLHF. V usage is TRBV19 and J usage is TRBJ1-6, with a tentative D call TRBD1 (5 bases). The CDR3 totals 15 residues. Trimming removed 7 bases at V and 8 bases at J, with 18 bases between. Germline V gives CDR1 LNHDA, CDR2 SQIVND (reference sequence).

The V call is TRBV11-3, the J call TRBJ1-4; D unclear. Germline-derived CDR1 and CDR2 are SGHNT and YENEEA. This CDR3 has 11 amino acids. V lost 4 bases and J lost 6, with 3 bases in between. The DNA of the CDR3 is TGTGCCAGCAGCTCCTATGAAAAACTGTTTTTT. Protein product: CASSSYEKLFF.

This chain joins TRBV2 and TRBJ2-7; D may match TRBD1 or TRBD2 (6 bases each). CDR3 length equals 13 residues. Trimming cost V 7 bases and J 0 bases, with 10 bases left between them. Germline V CDR1 and CDR2: SNHLY, FYNNEI. The CDR3 region has the DNA TGTGCCAGCAACCGGGGGCCCTCCTACGAGCAGTACTTC. As protein: CASNRGPSYEQYF. Looking up the rest from reference TRBV2 and TRBJ2-7 gives the full variable domain: EPEVTQTPSHQVTQMGQEVILRCVPISNHLYFYWYRQILGQKVEFLVSFYNNEISEKSEIFDDQFSVERPDGSNFTLKIRSTKLEDSAMYFCASNRGPSYEQYFGPGTRLTVT.